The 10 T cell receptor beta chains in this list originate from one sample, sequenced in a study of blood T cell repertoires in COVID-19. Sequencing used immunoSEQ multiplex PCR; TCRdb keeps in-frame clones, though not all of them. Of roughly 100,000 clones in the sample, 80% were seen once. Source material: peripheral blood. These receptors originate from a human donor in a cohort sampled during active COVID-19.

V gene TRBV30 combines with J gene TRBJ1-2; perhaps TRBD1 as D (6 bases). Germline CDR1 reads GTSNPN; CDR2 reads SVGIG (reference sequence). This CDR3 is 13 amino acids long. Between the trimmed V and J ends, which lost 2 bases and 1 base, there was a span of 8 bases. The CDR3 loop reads CAWSPGVNYGYTF. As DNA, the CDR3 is TGTGCCTGGAGTCCAGGGGTTAACTATGGCTACACCTTC.

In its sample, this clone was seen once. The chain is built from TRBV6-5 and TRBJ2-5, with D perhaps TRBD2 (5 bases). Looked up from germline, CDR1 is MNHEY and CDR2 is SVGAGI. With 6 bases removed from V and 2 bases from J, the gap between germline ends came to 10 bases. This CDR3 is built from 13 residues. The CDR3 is CASRPSGQETQYF. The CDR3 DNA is TGTGCCAGCAGACCAAGCGGACAAGAGACCCAGTACTTC.

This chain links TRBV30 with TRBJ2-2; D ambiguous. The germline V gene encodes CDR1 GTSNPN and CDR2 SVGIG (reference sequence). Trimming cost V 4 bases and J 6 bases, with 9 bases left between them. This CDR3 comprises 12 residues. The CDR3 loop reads CAWNSSPGELFF. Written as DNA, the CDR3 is TGTGCCTGGAATAGCAGCCCCGGGGAGCTGTTTTTT.

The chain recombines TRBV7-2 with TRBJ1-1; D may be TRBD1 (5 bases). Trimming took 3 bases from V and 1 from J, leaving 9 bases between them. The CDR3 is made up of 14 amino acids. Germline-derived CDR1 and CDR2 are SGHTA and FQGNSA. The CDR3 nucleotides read TGTGCCAGCAGCTTTGAAAGGGGGAACACTGAAGCTTTCTTT. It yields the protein CASSFERGNTEAFF.

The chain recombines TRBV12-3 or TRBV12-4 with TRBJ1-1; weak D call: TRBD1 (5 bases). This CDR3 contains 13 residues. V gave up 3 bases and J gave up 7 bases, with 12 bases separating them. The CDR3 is CASSFSGLGEAFF. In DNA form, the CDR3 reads TGTGCCAGCAGTTTCTCAGGGCTCGGTGAAGCTTTCTTT.

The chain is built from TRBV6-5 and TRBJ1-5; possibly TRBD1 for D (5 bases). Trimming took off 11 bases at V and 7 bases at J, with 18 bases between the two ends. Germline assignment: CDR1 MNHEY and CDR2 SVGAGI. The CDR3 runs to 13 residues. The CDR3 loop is CAAAGGSYQPQHF. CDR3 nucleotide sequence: TGTGCCGCCGCGGGGGGGTCCTACCAGCCCCAGCATTTT.

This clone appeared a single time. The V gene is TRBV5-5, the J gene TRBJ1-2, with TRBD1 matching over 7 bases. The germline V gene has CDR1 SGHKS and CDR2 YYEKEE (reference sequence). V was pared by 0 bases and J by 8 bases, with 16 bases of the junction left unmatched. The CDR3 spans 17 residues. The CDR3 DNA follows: TGTGCCAGCAGCTTGGAGGAGACAGGGAAGACAAGGGGCGGCTACACCTTC. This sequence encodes CASSLEETGKTRGGYTF.

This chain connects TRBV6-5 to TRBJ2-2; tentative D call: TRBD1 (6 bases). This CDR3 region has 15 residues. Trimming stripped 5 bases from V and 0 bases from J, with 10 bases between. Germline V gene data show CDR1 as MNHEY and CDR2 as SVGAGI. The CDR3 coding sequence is TGTGCCAGCAGTAGGGGGACCACGAACACCGGGGAGCTGTTTTTT. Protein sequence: CASSRGTTNTGELFF.

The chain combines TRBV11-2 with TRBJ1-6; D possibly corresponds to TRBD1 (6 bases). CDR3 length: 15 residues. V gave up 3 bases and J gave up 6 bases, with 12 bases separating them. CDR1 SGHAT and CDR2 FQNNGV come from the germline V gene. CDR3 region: CASSFGGASNSPLHF. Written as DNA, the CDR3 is TGTGCCAGCAGCTTCGGGGGGGCAAGTAATTCACCCCTCCACTTT.

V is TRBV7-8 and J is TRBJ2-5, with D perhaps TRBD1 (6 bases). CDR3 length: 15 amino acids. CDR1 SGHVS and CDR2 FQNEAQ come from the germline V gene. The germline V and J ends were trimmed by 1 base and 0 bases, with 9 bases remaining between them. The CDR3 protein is CASSLGGTNQETQYF. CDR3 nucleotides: TGTGCCAGCAGCTTAGGGGGGACAAACCAAGAGACCCAGTACTTC.